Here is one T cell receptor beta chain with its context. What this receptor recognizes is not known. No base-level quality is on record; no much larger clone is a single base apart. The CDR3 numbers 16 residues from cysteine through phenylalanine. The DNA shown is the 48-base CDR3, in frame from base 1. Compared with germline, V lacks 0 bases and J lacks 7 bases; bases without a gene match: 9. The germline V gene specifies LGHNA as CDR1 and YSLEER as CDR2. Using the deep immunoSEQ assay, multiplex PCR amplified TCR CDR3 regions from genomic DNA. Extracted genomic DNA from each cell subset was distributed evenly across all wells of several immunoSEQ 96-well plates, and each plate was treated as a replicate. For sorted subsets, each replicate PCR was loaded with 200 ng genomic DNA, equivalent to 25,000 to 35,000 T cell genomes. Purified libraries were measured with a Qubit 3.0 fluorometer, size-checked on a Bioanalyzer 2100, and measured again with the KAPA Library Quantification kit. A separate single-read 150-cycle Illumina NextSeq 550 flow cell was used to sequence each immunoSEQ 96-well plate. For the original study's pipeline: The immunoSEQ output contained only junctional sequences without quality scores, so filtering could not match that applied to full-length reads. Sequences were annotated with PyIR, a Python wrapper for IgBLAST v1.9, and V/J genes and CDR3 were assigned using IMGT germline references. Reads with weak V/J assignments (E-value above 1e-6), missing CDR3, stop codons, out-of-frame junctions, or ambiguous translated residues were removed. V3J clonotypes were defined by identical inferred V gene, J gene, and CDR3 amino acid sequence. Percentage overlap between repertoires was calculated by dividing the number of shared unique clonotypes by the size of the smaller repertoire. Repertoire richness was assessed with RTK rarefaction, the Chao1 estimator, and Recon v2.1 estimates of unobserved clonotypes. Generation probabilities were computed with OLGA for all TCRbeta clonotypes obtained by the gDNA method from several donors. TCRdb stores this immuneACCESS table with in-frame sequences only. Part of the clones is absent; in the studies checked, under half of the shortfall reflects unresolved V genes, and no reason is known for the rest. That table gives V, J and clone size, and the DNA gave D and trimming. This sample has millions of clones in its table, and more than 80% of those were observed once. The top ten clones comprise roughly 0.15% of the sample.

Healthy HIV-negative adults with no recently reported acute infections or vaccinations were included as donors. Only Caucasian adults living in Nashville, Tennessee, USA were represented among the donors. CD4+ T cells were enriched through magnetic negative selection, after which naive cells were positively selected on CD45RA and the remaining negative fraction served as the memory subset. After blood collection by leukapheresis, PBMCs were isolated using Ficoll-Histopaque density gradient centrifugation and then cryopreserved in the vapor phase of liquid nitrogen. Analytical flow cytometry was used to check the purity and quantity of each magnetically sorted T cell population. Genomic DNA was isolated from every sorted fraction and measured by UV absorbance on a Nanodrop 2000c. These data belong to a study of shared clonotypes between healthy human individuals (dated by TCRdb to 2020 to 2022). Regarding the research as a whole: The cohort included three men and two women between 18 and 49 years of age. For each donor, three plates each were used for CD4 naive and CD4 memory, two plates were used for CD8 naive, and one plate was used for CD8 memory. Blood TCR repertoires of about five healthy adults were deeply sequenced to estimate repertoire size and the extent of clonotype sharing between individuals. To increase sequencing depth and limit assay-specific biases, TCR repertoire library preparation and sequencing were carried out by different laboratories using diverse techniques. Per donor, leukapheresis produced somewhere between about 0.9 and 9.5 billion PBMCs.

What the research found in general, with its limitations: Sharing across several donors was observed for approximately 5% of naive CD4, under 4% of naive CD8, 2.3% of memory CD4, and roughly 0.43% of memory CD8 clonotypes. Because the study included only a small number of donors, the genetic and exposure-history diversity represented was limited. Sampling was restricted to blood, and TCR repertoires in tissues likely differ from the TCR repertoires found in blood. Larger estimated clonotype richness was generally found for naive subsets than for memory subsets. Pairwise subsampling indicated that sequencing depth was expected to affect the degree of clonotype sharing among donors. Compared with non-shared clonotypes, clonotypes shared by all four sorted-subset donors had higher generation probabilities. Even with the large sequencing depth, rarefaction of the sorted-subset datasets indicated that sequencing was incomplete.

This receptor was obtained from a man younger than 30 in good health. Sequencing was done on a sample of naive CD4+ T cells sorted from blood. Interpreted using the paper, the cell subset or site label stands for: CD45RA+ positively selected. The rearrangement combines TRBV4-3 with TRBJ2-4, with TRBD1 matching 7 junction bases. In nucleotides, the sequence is TGCGCCAGCAGCCAAGAGCCCGGAACAGGGGTGAACATTCAGTACTTC. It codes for CASSQEPGTGVNIQYF.